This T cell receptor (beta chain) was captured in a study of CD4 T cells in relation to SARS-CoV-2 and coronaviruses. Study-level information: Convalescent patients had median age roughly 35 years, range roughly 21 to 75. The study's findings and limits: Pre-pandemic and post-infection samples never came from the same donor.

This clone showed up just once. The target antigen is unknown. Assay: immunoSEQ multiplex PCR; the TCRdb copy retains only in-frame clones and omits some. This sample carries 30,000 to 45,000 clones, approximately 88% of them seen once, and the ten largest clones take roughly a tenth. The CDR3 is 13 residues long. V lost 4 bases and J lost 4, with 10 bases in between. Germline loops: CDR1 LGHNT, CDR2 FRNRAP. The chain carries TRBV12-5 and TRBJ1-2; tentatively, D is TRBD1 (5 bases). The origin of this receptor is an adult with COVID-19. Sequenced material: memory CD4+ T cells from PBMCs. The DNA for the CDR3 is TGTGCTAGTGGTTCACAGGTTTTCTATGGCTACACCTTC. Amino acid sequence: CASGSQVFYGYTF.